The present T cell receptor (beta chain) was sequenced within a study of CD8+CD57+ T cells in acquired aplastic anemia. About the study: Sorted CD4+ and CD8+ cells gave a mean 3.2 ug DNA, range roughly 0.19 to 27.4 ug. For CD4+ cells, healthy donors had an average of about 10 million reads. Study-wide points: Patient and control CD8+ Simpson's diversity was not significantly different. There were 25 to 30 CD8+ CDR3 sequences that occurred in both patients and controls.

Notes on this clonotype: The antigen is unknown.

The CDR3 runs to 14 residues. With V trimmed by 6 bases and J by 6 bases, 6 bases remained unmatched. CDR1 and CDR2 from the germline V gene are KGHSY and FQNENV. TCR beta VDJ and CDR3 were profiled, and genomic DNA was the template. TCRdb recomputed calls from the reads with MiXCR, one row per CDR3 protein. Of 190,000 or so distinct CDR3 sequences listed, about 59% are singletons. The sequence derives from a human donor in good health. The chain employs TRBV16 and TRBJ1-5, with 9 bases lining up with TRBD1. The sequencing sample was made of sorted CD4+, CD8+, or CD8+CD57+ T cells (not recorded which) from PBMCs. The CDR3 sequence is CASSPTGGFQPQHF. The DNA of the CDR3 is TGTGCCAGCAGTCCGACAGGGGGTTTTCAGCCCCAGCATTTT. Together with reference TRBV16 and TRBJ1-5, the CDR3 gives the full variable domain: GEEVAQTPKHLVRGEGQKAKLYCAPIKGHSYVFWYQQVLKNEFKFLISFQNENVFDETGMPKERFSAKCLPNSPCSLEIQATKLEDSAVYFCASSPTGGFQPQHFGDGTRLSIL.